Presented here are 28 T cell receptor beta chains from one specimen sequenced in a study of cytomegalovirus exposure and HLA in healthy donors. It was with 60 Vbeta and 13 Jbeta primers that the PCR ran. The method was immunoSEQ multiplex PCR; TCRdb's version includes in-frame clones alone and lacks a portion of them. The sample includes roughly 150,000 clones, approximately 81% of them seen just once. The sequencing input was PBMCs. The receptors come from a young man in good health and CMV-seropositive.

The V gene is TRBV7-9, the J gene TRBJ2-1; 7 bases agree with TRBD1. Trimming at V came to 5 bases and at J to 1 base, leaving 5 bases not matched to a gene. The CDR3 is 15 amino acids. Looked up from germline, CDR1 is SEHNR and CDR2 is FQNEAQ (reference sequence). DNA of the CDR3: TGTGCCAGCAGCGAGACAGGGCCGTCCTACAATGAGCAGTTCTTC. It codes for CASSETGPSYNEQFF.

The gene calls are TRBV13 and TRBJ1-2; weak D call: TRBD1 (5 bases). The germline V gene has CDR1 PRHDT and CDR2 FYEKMQ (reference sequence). The ends were cut back, 5 bases at V and 5 bases at J, with 12 bases in the middle. CDR3 length: 13 residues. The CDR3 reads CASSQAGGYGYTF. As DNA, the CDR3 is TGTGCCAGCAGCCAAGCGGGGGGGTATGGCTACACCTTC.

This clone appeared a single time. The chain uses TRBV9 and TRBJ2-1; D possibly corresponds to TRBD2 (6 bases). The CDR3 is 14 residues long. In germline, CDR1 is SGDLS, CDR2 YYNGEE. The germline V and J ends were trimmed by 2 bases and 4 bases, with 10 bases remaining between them. The CDR3 sequence is CASSVGGNYNEQFF. The CDR3 nucleotides read TGTGCCAGCAGCGTGGGCGGGAATTACAATGAGCAGTTCTTC.

The genes are TRBV19 and TRBJ1-1; D unresolved. The V end was cut by 3 bases, the J end by 0 bases, with 11 bases between. Germline V lookup: CDR1 LNHDA, CDR2 SQIVND (reference sequence). The CDR3 totals 15 residues. The CDR3 region has the DNA TGTGCCAGTAGTATTTCAAACACCTTGAACACTGAAGCTTTCTTT. Translated: CASSISNTLNTEAFF.

This chain uses TRBV21-1 with TRBJ2-7; TRBD1 is the table's D call and was not checked against the DNA. TRBV21-1 is tagged as a pseudogene. The CDR3 spans 16 residues. The CDR3 DNA follows: TGTGCCAGCAGCAAAAGGGGGACACATACTCTCTACGAGCAGTACGTC. It codes for CASSKRGTHTLYEQYV.

This chain uses TRBV5-1 with TRBJ2-7; 7 bases align to TRBD1. The CDR3 is 14 amino acids. The trim removed 7 bases at V and 1 base at J, leaving 8 bases unmatched. In germline, CDR1 is SGHRS, CDR2 YFSETQ. As DNA, the CDR3 is TGCGCCAGCGGAACCGGGACAGTTTCCTACGAGCAGTACTTC. The encoded protein is CASGTGTVSYEQYF.

V usage is TRBV7-9 and J usage is TRBJ2-5; D might be TRBD2 (6 bases). Germline assignment: CDR1 SEHNR and CDR2 FQNEAQ (reference sequence). With 4 bases removed from V and 11 bases from J, the gap between germline ends came to 17 bases. The CDR3 sequence is 13 residues long. CDR3 DNA sequence: TGTGCCAGCAGCTACACCCCTACGGGGGAGCAGTACTTC. This translates into CASSYTPTGEQYF.

V usage is TRBV4-1 and J usage is TRBJ1-1; possibly TRBD1 for D (6 bases). The V and J ends lost 3 bases and 11 bases respectively, with 19 bases between them. CDR3 size: 14 residues. Germline lookup yields CDR1 MGHRA and CDR2 YSYEKL. The CDR3: CASSHPDRWLFAFF. The CDR3 DNA follows: TGCGCCAGCAGCCACCCCGACAGGTGGCTTTTCGCTTTCTTT.

This rearrangement joins TRBV11-1 to TRBJ1-1; D might be TRBD1 (5 bases). The CDR3 loop spans 15 amino acids. Trimming removed 3 bases at V and 4 bases at J, with 15 bases between. Germline V lookup: CDR1 SGHAT, CDR2 FQDESV (reference sequence). The CDR3 reads CASSLQVRTGTEAFF. CDR3 DNA: TGTGCCAGCAGCTTGCAGGTCCGTACAGGCACTGAAGCTTTCTTT.

In its sample, this clone was seen once. The genes are TRBV6-6 and TRBJ2-7; 10 bases match TRBD1. This CDR3 region has 11 residues. Trimming cost V 8 bases and J 6 bases; bases outside gene matches: 1. Germline CDR1 and CDR2: MNHNY and SVGAGI (reference sequence). The CDR3 region is CASGTGVEQYV. The CDR3 region has the DNA TGTGCCAGCGGGACAGGGGTCGAGCAGTACGTC.

Here the CDR3 reads CASSRGGFDEEQFF. CDR3 DNA sequence: TGTGCCAGCTCACGAGGCGGGTTCGATGAGGAGCAGTTCTTC. The chain uses TRBV7-6 and TRBJ2-1; D perhaps matches TRBD2 (5 bases). Germline V gene sequence: CDR1 SGHVS, CDR2 FNYEAQ. The CDR3 sequence is 14 residues long. The V end was cut by 8 bases, the J end by 10 bases, with 21 bases between.

This sequence joins TRBV19 and TRBJ2-3; maybe TRBD1 (5 bases). Trimming stripped 5 bases from V and 0 bases from J, with 9 bases between. CDR3 length: 14 amino acids. Germline V CDR1 and CDR2: LNHDA, SQIVND (reference sequence). The CDR3 spells CASSWGRSTDTQYF. The CDR3 nucleotides are TGTGCCAGTAGTTGGGGCAGAAGCACAGATACGCAGTATTTT.

The chain links TRBV28 to TRBJ1-1; D perhaps matches TRBD1 (6 bases). Trimming took 7 bases from V and 4 from J, leaving 16 bases between them. CDR3 length: 14 residues. Germline CDR1 MDHEN, CDR2 SYDVKM. The chain's CDR3 is CASTPGQGSTEAFF. The CDR3 bases are TGTGCCAGCACCCCGGGACAAGGCTCCACTGAAGCTTTCTTT.

The V call is TRBV7-2, the J call TRBJ1-2; D is undetermined. Trimming removed 5 bases from V and 4 bases from J, with 17 bases in between. The CDR3 totals 15 residues. Germline CDR1 SGHTA, CDR2 FQGNSA. CDR3 region: CASSLNNAGFYGYTF. Here the CDR3 DNA reads TGTGCCAGCAGCCTCAATAATGCAGGTTTCTATGGCTACACCTTC. Combining the CDR3 with reference TRBV7-2 and TRBJ1-2 gives the whole variable domain GAGVSQSPSNKVTEKGKDVELRCDPISGHTALYWYRQSLGQGLEFLIYFQGNSAPDKSGLPSDRFSAERTGGSVSTLTIQRTQQEDSAVYLCASSLNNAGFYGYTFGSGTRLTVV.

The chain is built from TRBV7-8 and TRBJ2-1; 13 bases line up with TRBD2. The CDR3 covers 17 residues. With 1 base clipped from V and 5 bases from J, the junction kept 5 bases outside the gene matches. Germline V gene lookup returns CDR1 SGHVS and CDR2 FQNEAQ. CDR3 nucleotides: TGTGCCAGCAGCTTAGAACTAGCGGGAGGGTTTGACAATGAGCAGTTCTTC. Translating it yields CASSLELAGGFDNEQFF.

V usage is TRBV27 and J usage is TRBJ2-2, with 8 nucleotides matching TRBD2. The length of the CDR3 is 15 residues. Trimming removed 5 bases from V and 1 base from J; junction bases left unmatched: 3. Per germline, CDR1 MNHEY and CDR2 SMNVEV (reference sequence). CDR3: CASSVLAENTGELFF. The CDR3 region has the DNA TGTGCCAGCAGTGTACTAGCGGAGAACACCGGGGAGCTGTTTTTT.

The rearrangement links TRBV11-3 to TRBJ2-5, with TRBD2 identical over 10 bases. From germline, CDR1 is SGHNT and CDR2 YENEEA. There are 16 residues in the CDR3. V lost 5 bases to trimming and J lost 5 bases; unmatched junction nucleotides: 11. Here the CDR3 reads CASSPLASGSYETQYF. The CDR3 DNA reads TGTGCCAGCAGCCCTCTAGCTAGCGGGAGTTATGAGACCCAGTACTTC.

The rearrangement joins TRBV19 to TRBJ2-5, with D maybe TRBD1 (6 bases). Trimming took off 4 bases at V and 0 bases at J, with 15 bases between the two ends. The CDR3 consists of 16 residues. Looked up from germline, CDR1 is LNHDA and CDR2 is SQIVND (reference sequence). The DNA for the CDR3 is TGTGCCAGTAGTACCCCCGACAGGCTATACCAAGAGACCCAGTACTTC. Translating gives CASSTPDRLYQETQYF.

The chain has TRBV7-2 and TRBJ2-2; TRBD2 matches 12 bases. The germline V gene encodes CDR1 SGHTA and CDR2 FQGNSA. After removal of 4 bases from V and 1 base from J, the junction contained 10 bases not matched to a gene. The CDR3 is 19 amino acids. CDR3 DNA: TGTGCCAGCAGCTCCCCCAAACTAGCGGGAGGTTTGAACACCGGGGAGCTGTTTTTT. Its translation: CASSSPKLAGGLNTGELFF.

V is TRBV6-6 and J is TRBJ2-7; D may be TRBD2 (6 bases). Per germline, CDR1 MNHNY and CDR2 SVGAGI (reference sequence). Trimming removed 0 bases at V and 7 bases at J, with 13 bases between. The CDR3 totals 14 residues. The CDR3 loop reads CASSYSGRLSEQYF. The CDR3 DNA is TGTGCCAGCAGTTACTCAGGGAGGCTGAGTGAGCAGTACTTC.

J is TRBJ2-5 and V is TRBV7-6, with TRBD2 identical over 11 bases. The CDR3 is 18 amino acids. Germline V gene sequence: CDR1 SGHVS, CDR2 FNYEAQ. The ends lost 2 bases at V and 2 bases at J; junction bases unmatched: 10. The CDR3 sequence is CASSLLDGTSGSQETQYF. CDR3 coding DNA: TGTGCCAGCAGCTTACTTGATGGGACTAGCGGTTCTCAAGAGACCCAGTACTTC.

This chain joins TRBV7-3 and TRBJ2-3; D may be TRBD1 (5 bases). This CDR3 is 13 amino acids long. V lost 5 bases to trimming and J lost 4 bases, with 10 bases between them. Germline V gene lookup returns CDR1 SGHTA and CDR2 FQGTGA. Here the CDR3 reads CASSLQGSDTQYF. The CDR3 DNA reads as TGTGCCAGCAGCCTCCAGGGTTCAGATACGCAGTATTTT.

Notes on this clone: Sequence at one end of the junction differs from germline and may be a read error. This chain links TRBV7-9 with TRBJ2-5, with D possibly matching TRBD2 (5 bases). Germline-derived CDR1 and CDR2 are SEHNR and FQNEAQ (reference sequence). This CDR3 contains 12 residues. In nucleotides, the CDR3 is TGTTCCAGCAGCCCCCCTTTTGGGAGCCAGTACTTC. This codes for CSSSPPFGSQYF.

The chain employs TRBV20-1 and TRBJ1-4, with D uncertain. Per the germline V gene, CDR1 is DFQATT and CDR2 is SNEGSKA (reference sequence). The CDR3 has 11 residues. Trimming removed 3 bases from V and 8 bases from J, with 7 bases in between. This chain's CDR3 is CSASREEKLFF. The DNA of the CDR3 is TGCAGTGCTAGCCGTGAGGAAAAACTGTTTTTT.

The CDR3 sequence is CASSSHGGSNYGYTF. The CDR3 bases are TGTGCCAGCAGTTCTCACGGGGGGAGTAACTATGGCTACACCTTC. The J gene is TRBJ1-2, the V gene TRBV6-5, with a possible D match to TRBD1 (5 bases). Trimming removed 4 bases at V and 1 base at J, with 13 bases between. CDR1 is MNHEY, CDR2 SVGAGI, per germline. The CDR3 has 15 residues.

CDR3 sequence reads: CASSIGGGPVDTQYF. The DNA for the CDR3 is TGTGCCAGTAGTATAGGCGGAGGGCCGGTCGATACGCAGTATTTT. V is TRBV19 and J is TRBJ2-3, with TRBD2 as a possible D gene (6 bases). The CDR3 is 15 amino acids. Trimming removed 1 base from V and 6 bases from J, with 14 bases in between. Germline CDR1 is LNHDA and CDR2 is SQIVND (reference sequence).

V and J are TRBV4-2 and TRBJ1-4; tentative D call: TRBD1 (5 bases). With 1 base removed from V and 4 bases from J, the gap between germline ends came to 10 bases. This CDR3 region has 15 residues. Germline CDR1 is LGHNA and CDR2 is YNFKEQ. CDR3 sequence (DNA): TGTGCCAGCAGCCAAGTCAGGGCCCTTAATGAAAAACTGTTTTTT. Its protein is CASSQVRALNEKLFF.

This chain uses TRBV7-9 with TRBJ2-1, with TRBD2 matching over 13 bases. Per germline, CDR1 SEHNR and CDR2 FQNEAQ (reference sequence). This CDR3 has 18 amino acids. V shed 5 bases and J 4 bases; nucleotides not matched to a gene: 11. Here the CDR3 DNA reads TGTGCCAGCAGCCCCCGGACTAGCGGGAGCGGGAATTACAATGAGCAGTTCTTC. It is translated as CASSPRTSGSGNYNEQFF. The full variable domain, rest sourced from reference TRBV7-9 and TRBJ2-1, is DTGVSQNPRHKITKRGQNVTFRCDPISEHNRLYWYRQTLGQGPEFLTYFQNEAQLEKSRLLSDRFSAERPKGSFSTLEIQRTEQGDSAMYLCASSPRTSGSGNYNEQFFGPGTRLTVL.